This T cell receptor beta chain was sequenced for a study of cytomegalovirus exposure and HLA in healthy donors. Notes on the study in general: Per a later analysis, 15,000 to 20,000 TCR beta sequences showed association with HLA alleles at 0.05 false discovery rate. Cytomegalovirus status was reportedly diagnosed by the classifier with high specificity and sensitivity. Presence/absence comparisons presumed near-even sequencing depth among donors. Later genetic work tied a missense DCLRE1C variant to beta-chain V and J trimming.

Trimming took off 0 bases at V and 4 bases at J, with 13 bases between the two ends. The CDR3 covers 15 residues. Germline values: CDR1 SGHRS, CDR2 YFSETQ. PCR was performed using 60 Vbeta and 13 Jbeta primers. Assay: immunoSEQ multiplex PCR; the TCRdb copy retains only in-frame clones and omits some. The table shows 99,000 or so clones, with approximately 83% occurring only once. Concerning this clone itself: What it binds is not known.

Sequenced input: PBMCs. The gene calls are TRBV5-1 and TRBJ1-2; D unresolved. The source of this sequence is a female donor in good health and CMV-seropositive. The DNA of the CDR3 is TGCGCCAGCAGCTTGGAGAGCGGACCGATCTATGGCTACACCTTC. Its protein product is CASSLESGPIYGYTF.